The next 19 T cell receptor beta chains were all read from a single sample in a study of blood T cell repertoires in COVID-19. Here immunoSEQ multiplex PCR was the method, and the copy in TCRdb shows in-frame clones only, minus some. The repertoire holds a few hundred thousand clones, with 87% as singletons. The sequenced sample consisted of PBMCs or T cells enriched from blood (not recorded which). Source of these receptors: a woman younger than 35 who had recovered from COVID-19.

The chain is built from TRBV19 and TRBJ2-6, with 12 positions matching TRBD1. With V trimmed by 3 bases and J by 1 base, 13 bases remained unmatched. The CDR3 runs 21 residues. From germline, CDR1 is LNHDA and CDR2 SQIVND (reference sequence). CDR3 sequence: CASSMKPWLGQGASGANVLTF. The CDR3, as DNA: TGTGCCAGTAGTATGAAACCGTGGCTGGGACAGGGGGCATCTGGGGCCAACGTCCTGACTTTC.

The chain links TRBV24-1 to TRBJ1-2; the D is unclear. The germline V and J ends were trimmed by 4 bases and 4 bases, with 3 bases remaining between them. CDR1 is KGHDR and CDR2 is SFDVKD in the germline V gene. The CDR3 runs to 11 residues. The CDR3 region is CATSDSYGYTF. The CDR3, as DNA: TGTGCCACCAGTGACAGCTATGGCTACACCTTC.

This clone appeared once. This sequence joins TRBV14 and TRBJ2-7; TRBD1 matches 9 bases. This CDR3 has 15 amino acids. Looked up from germline, CDR1 is SGHDN and CDR2 is FVKESK. The V segment lost 4 bases and the J segment 0 bases; nucleotides outside the gene matches: 4. The CDR3 region has the DNA TGTGCCAGCAGCCGGGACAGGGTCAGCTCCTACGAGCAGTACTTC. As protein: CASSRDRVSSYEQYF.

The chain is built from TRBV21-1 and TRBJ2-7; TRBD2 was called by the table and not checked on the DNA. TRBV21-1 is flagged as a pseudogene. This CDR3 is built from 16 residues. The DNA for the CDR3 is TGTGCCAGCAGCAAAGAGAGGACTAGCGGGGTGGCGGAGCAGTACTTC. Protein: CASSKERTSGVAEQYF.

This rearrangement joins TRBV19 to TRBJ1-5; the D gene is possibly TRBD1 (5 bases). V was pared by 2 bases and J by 0 bases, with 11 bases between. CDR1 and CDR2 from the germline V gene are LNHDA and SQIVND (reference sequence). The CDR3 runs 16 residues. Here the CDR3 DNA reads TGTGCCAGTAGTATATCAGGGCCCTATAGCAATCAGCCCCAGCATTTT. Protein sequence: CASSISGPYSNQPQHF.

The table lists this clone with a count of one. The genes are TRBV7-2 and TRBJ2-7, with TRBD2 matching 8 bases. The CDR3 consists of 15 residues. Germline CDR1 is SGHTA and CDR2 is FQGNSA. V dropped 5 bases and J dropped 3; count of bases not matched to a gene: 9. The CDR3, as DNA: TGTGCCAGCAGCCTCTGGCGGGGGGCCCTCTACGAGCAGTACTTC. This codes for CASSLWRGALYEQYF. Full variable domain (remainder filled in from reference TRBV7-2 and TRBJ2-7): GAGVSQSPSNKVTEKGKDVELRCDPISGHTALYWYRQSLGQGLEFLIYFQGNSAPDKSGLPSDRFSAERTGGSVSTLTIQRTQQEDSAVYLCASSLWRGALYEQYFGPGTRLTVT.

The chain carries TRBV10-3 and TRBJ2-1, with 7 bases aligning to TRBD2. The CDR3 extends over 14 amino acids. After removal of 4 bases from V and 8 bases from J, the junction contained 8 bases not matched to a gene. Germline-derived CDR1 and CDR2 are ENHRY and SYGVKD. The CDR3 DNA is TGTGCCATCAGTGCCCTAGCGGCATTGCATGAGCAGTTCTTC. Translation gives CAISALAALHEQFF.

The chain joins TRBV5-1 to TRBJ1-6; D gene unclear. Per the germline V gene, CDR1 is SGHRS and CDR2 is YFSETQ. CDR3 length: 16 amino acids. V shed 1 base and J shed 7 bases, with 15 bases lying between them. Here the CDR3 DNA reads TGCGCCAGCAGCTTGAGAAGGGAAGCGGTGAATTCACCCCTCCACTTT. Amino acid sequence: CASSLRREAVNSPLHF.

V usage is TRBV5-6 and J usage is TRBJ1-1; 8 bases line up with TRBD1. V shed 3 bases and J 7 bases; nucleotides not matched to a gene: 8. The CDR3 spans 14 residues. CDR1 is SGHDT and CDR2 is YYEEEE in the germline V gene. The CDR3 DNA sequence: TGTGCCAGCAGCTCGGGGGACAGGCACAATGAAGCTTTCTTT. It yields the protein CASSSGDRHNEAFF. The entire variable domain, with the rest obtained from reference TRBV5-6 and TRBJ1-1, is as follows: DAGVTQSPTHLIKTRGQQVTLRCSPKSGHDTVSWYQQALGQGPQFIFQYYEEEERQRGNFPDRFSGHQFPNYSSELNVNALLLGDSALYLCASSSGDRHNEAFFGQGTRLTVV.

This chain uses TRBV29-1 with TRBJ1-1, with TRBD1 identical over 9 bases. The germline CDR1 and CDR2 sequences are SQVTM and ANQGSEA. The CDR3 covers 17 residues. The ends lost 7 bases at V and 1 base at J; junction bases unmatched: 16. The CDR3: CSAGLTGGPLPNTEAFF. CDR3 coding DNA: TGCAGCGCGGGATTAACAGGGGGCCCCCTCCCGAACACTGAAGCTTTCTTT.

This chain uses TRBV6-1 with TRBJ2-5; weak D call: TRBD1 (6 bases). The germline gives CDR1 MNHNS, CDR2 SASEGT. CDR3 size: 14 residues. Trimming removed 2 bases at V and 5 bases at J, with 12 bases between. The CDR3 nucleotides read TGTGCCAGCAGTGAACAGGGGCTGGGGGAGACCCAGTACTTC. Protein sequence: CASSEQGLGETQYF.

The rearrangement links TRBV6-1 to TRBJ1-3; TRBD1 might be the D (6 bases). The CDR3 runs 14 residues. Germline loops: CDR1 MNHNS, CDR2 SASEGT. With 2 bases removed from V and 7 bases from J, the gap between germline ends came to 12 bases. The CDR3 loop is CASSESGGPNTIYF. The CDR3 region has the DNA TGTGCCAGCAGTGAATCCGGGGGGCCTAACACCATATATTTT.

The CDR3 loop reads CAFTSVYNSPLHF. CDR3 coding DNA: TGTGCCTTTACTAGCGTTTATAATTCACCCCTCCACTTT. This chain uses TRBV30 with TRBJ1-6, with no clear D. CDR3 length: 13 residues. Germline values: CDR1 GTSNPN, CDR2 SVGIG (reference sequence). Trimming took off 7 bases at V and 4 bases at J, with 11 bases between the two ends.

The chain joins TRBV4-3 to TRBJ2-7; tentatively, D is TRBD1 (5 bases). The ends were cut back, 4 bases at V and 1 base at J, with 11 bases in the middle. This CDR3 region has 14 residues. In germline, CDR1 is LGHNA, CDR2 YSLEER. CDR3 amino acids: CASSRAAGSYEQYF. CDR3 DNA sequence: TGCGCCAGCAGCCGCGCCGCAGGGTCCTACGAGCAGTACTTC.

Details on this clone: Other nucleotide sequences in the sample specify the same CDR3. The chain employs TRBV9 and TRBJ1-5, with TRBD1 as a possible D gene (5 bases). CDR1 and CDR2 (germline): SGDLS, YYNGEE. The CDR3 consists of 15 residues. V lost 0 bases to trimming and J lost 1 base, with 8 bases between them. CDR3 DNA sequence: TGTGCCAGCAGCGTAGGGGGCTTGAGCAATCAGCCCCAGCATTTT. Its translation: CASSVGGLSNQPQHF.

This chain joins TRBV4-1 and TRBJ1-5; 11 nucleotides line up with TRBD1. The CDR3 is 15 residues long. Germline CDR1 and CDR2: MGHRA and YSYEKL. Unmatched junction bases numbered 6, after V lost 5 bases and J lost 6 bases. CDR3 in DNA: TGCGCCAGCAGCATGCGGGACAGGGGGATTCAGCCCCAGCATTTT. This encodes CASSMRDRGIQPQHF.

The V call is TRBV7-9, the J call TRBJ2-7; TRBD2 matches 11 bases. This CDR3 region has 15 residues. Trimming removed 6 bases from V and 2 bases from J; junction bases left unmatched: 6. Germline V CDR1 and CDR2: SEHNR, FQNEAQ (reference sequence). CDR3 region: CASRDTSGGPYEQYF. The CDR3 DNA is TGTGCCAGCAGAGATACTAGCGGGGGACCCTACGAGCAGTACTTC. The variable domain in full, with the rest retrieved from reference TRBV7-9 and TRBJ2-7, is DTGVSQNPRHKITKRGQNVTFRCDPISEHNRLYWYRQTLGQGPEFLTYFQNEAQLEKSRLLSDRFSAERPKGSFSTLEIQRTEQGDSAMYLCASRDTSGGPYEQYFGPGTRLTVT.

This chain uses TRBV5-4 with TRBJ2-7; 10 nucleotides line up with TRBD2. This CDR3 comprises 15 residues. The germline V gene encodes CDR1 SGHNT and CDR2 YYREEE (reference sequence). V lost 5 bases to trimming and J lost 0 bases; unmatched junction nucleotides: 5. The CDR3 here is CASSPSGRGSYEQYF. CDR3 coding DNA: TGTGCCAGCAGTCCCAGCGGGAGGGGCTCCTACGAGCAGTACTTC. The full variable domain, rest sourced from reference TRBV5-4 and TRBJ2-7, is ETGVTQSPTHLIKTRGQQVTLRCSSQSGHNTVSWYQQALGQGPQFIFQYYREEENGRGNFPPRFSGLQFPNYSSELNVNALELDDSALYLCASSPSGRGSYEQYFGPGTRLTVT.

A few counts support this clone. The chain links TRBV11-2 to TRBJ2-7, with D perhaps matching TRBD2 (6 bases). V lost 5 bases, J lost 10 bases, and 15 bases lay in between. Germline lookup yields CDR1 SGHAT and CDR2 FQNNGV. This CDR3 region has 12 residues. In nucleotides, the CDR3 is TGTGCCAGCAGCCTCGGGGCTAGCGATCAGTACTTC. Translating it yields CASSLGASDQYF.